This T cell receptor beta chain appears in the sequencing data of a study of blood T cell repertoires in COVID-19. Study context: PBMCs, B-cell-depleted T cells, or T cells provided the cDNA or gDNA that made up the material.

This CDR3 has 18 residues. The germline V gene encodes CDR1 SEHNR and CDR2 FQNEAQ (reference sequence). V lost 1 base, J lost 0 bases, and 18 bases lay in between. Under the authors' procedure: Amplification of reference gene primers provided the estimated nucleated cell counts. The repertoire was sequenced with immunoSEQ multiplex PCR; TCRdb's copy has only in-frame clones and lacks some. V and J calls and clone size are copied from that table; D and trimming were computed from the DNA. This table holds approximately 54,000 clones, roughly 88% found once. The source material was peripheral blood. The chain couples TRBV7-9 to TRBJ1-1; D is possibly TRBD1 (6 bases). This receptor was taken from a human donor in a cohort sampled during active COVID-19. In DNA, the CDR3 is TGTGCCAGCAGCTTAGACCGGGACATTTATGCACTGAACACTGAAGCTTTCTTT. Translation: CASSLDRDIYALNTEAFF.